The subject of this entry is one T cell receptor (beta chain). TCRdb re-derived calls from the RT-PCR reads in MiXCR, one entry per CDR3 protein. Of about 210,000 distinct CDR3 sequences listed, 38% are singletons. This record comes from a study of patients and donors after allogeneic stem cell transplantation. With 5 bases removed from V and 5 bases from J, the gap between germline ends came to 7 bases. Germline CDR1 SEHNR, CDR2 FQNEAQ (reference sequence). CDR3 length equals 11 residues. The chain uses TRBV7-9 and TRBJ2-7; D gene unclear. This clonotype originated in a human donor who was either an allogeneic HSCT recipient or a stem cell or donor lymphocyte infusion donor (not recorded which). It is not recorded whose cells these are; they may come from a transplant donor. Specimen: blood, either unsorted or a sorted T cell fraction (not recorded which). CDR3 nucleotides: TGTGCCAGCAGCCCCTCTGACGAGCAGTACTTC. This translates into CASSPSDEQYF.